The 3 T cell receptor beta chains below all came from one sample that was sequenced in a study of shared clonotypes between healthy human individuals. This table comes from immunoSEQ multiplex PCR, and its TCRdb copy is limited to in-frame clones, with some not included. The sample shows roughly 1.5 million clones, under 99% of them seen only once. The sequencing sample was made of naive CD4+ T cells sorted from blood. Subset noted: CD45RA+ positively selected. The receptor set was obtained from a man between 25 and 39 years old in good health.

CDR3 region: CASSLSGEVGTQYF. In DNA form, the CDR3 reads TGTGCCAGCAGCTTGAGTGGCGAAGTAGGGACCCAGTACTTC. The V gene is TRBV7-9, the J gene TRBJ2-5; D is unclear. V lost 3 bases to trimming and J lost 7 bases, with 15 bases between them. CDR1 is SEHNR and CDR2 is FQNEAQ in the germline V gene (reference sequence). This CDR3 region has 14 residues.

The chain joins TRBV18 to TRBJ1-5, with unresolved D. Germline CDR1 and CDR2: KGHSH and LQKENI. CDR3 length: 13 amino acids. The V end was cut by 1 base, the J end by 5 bases, with 6 bases between. CDR3: CASSPRLDQPQHF. The CDR3 nucleotides are TGTGCCAGCTCACCACGGTTGGATCAGCCCCAGCATTTT. Supplemented by reference TRBV18 and TRBJ1-5, the full variable domain reads NAGVMQNPRHLVRRRGQEARLRCSPMKGHSHVYWYRQLPEEGLKFMVYLQKENIIDESGMPKERFSAEFPKEGPSILRIQQVVRGDSAAYFCASSPRLDQPQHFGDGTRLSIL.

The chain couples TRBV5-4 to TRBJ2-1; 7 bases fit TRBD1. From germline, CDR1 is SGHNT and CDR2 YYREEE (reference sequence). V shed 0 bases and J 14 bases; nucleotides not matched to a gene: 14. The CDR3 is 15 residues long. As DNA, the CDR3 is TGTGCCAGCAGCTTGGCTGAGGGGGACAGATCGCGGGAGTTCTTC. Protein: CASSLAEGDRSREFF.